The 12 T cell receptor beta chains in this list originate from one sample, sequenced in a study of cytomegalovirus exposure and HLA in healthy donors. PCR was performed using 60 Vbeta and 13 Jbeta primers. Sequencing used immunoSEQ multiplex PCR; TCRdb keeps in-frame clones, though not all of them. The sample yields under 200,000 clones, around 80% seen once. The material sequenced was PBMCs. These receptors were obtained from a woman aged 50 to 60 in good health and CMV-seropositive.

The gene calls are TRBV5-1 and TRBJ1-2; no reliable D call. This CDR3 contains 15 residues. V lost 0 bases and J lost 6, with 15 bases in between. Germline assignment: CDR1 SGHRS and CDR2 YFSETQ. The CDR3, as DNA: TGCGCCAGCAGCTTGGGTCCGTCCCTGAGGCATGGCTACACCTTC. It is translated as CASSLGPSLRHGYTF.

The CDR3 DNA is TGTGCCAGCAGCTTCGACAGGGGGCATGGCTACACCTTC. Protein: CASSFDRGHGYTF. V and J are TRBV7-9 and TRBJ1-2; 10 nucleotides align to TRBD1. Germline CDR1 is SEHNR and CDR2 is FQNEAQ (reference sequence). The trim removed 3 bases at V and 6 bases at J, leaving 1 base unmatched. The CDR3 totals 13 residues.

The CDR3 bases are TGCGCCAGCAGCTTGACACTAGCGCCGGGGGGAGATACGCAGTATTTT. This codes for CASSLTLAPGGDTQYF. The chain combines TRBV5-1 with TRBJ2-3; 7 bases agree with TRBD2. This CDR3 comprises 16 residues. Germline values: CDR1 SGHRS, CDR2 YFSETQ. After removal of 1 base from V and 5 bases from J, the junction contained 10 bases not matched to a gene. Supplemented by reference TRBV5-1 and TRBJ2-3, the full variable domain reads KAGVTQTPRYLIKTRGQQVTLSCSPISGHRSVSWYQQTPGQGLQFLFEYFSETQRNKGNFPGRFSGRQFSNSRSEMNVSTLELGDSALYLCASSLTLAPGGDTQYFGPGTRLTVL.

This clone was seen more than once but under ten times. The rearrangement links TRBV7-2 to TRBJ1-4, with 12 nucleotides matching TRBD1. J lost 8 bases, V lost 5 bases, and 3 bases had no gene match. The CDR3 spans 14 residues. Per the germline V gene, CDR1 is SGHTA and CDR2 is FQGNSA. CDR3 nucleotides: TGTGCCAGCAGCCGGGACAGGGGGCAGGAAAAACTGTTTTTT. This gives the protein CASSRDRGQEKLFF.

The rearrangement uses TRBV4-2 and TRBJ1-1, with 8 bases identical to TRBD1. V was pared by 4 bases and J by 1 base, with 2 bases of the junction left unmatched. The CDR3 sequence is 14 residues long. Germline CDR1 reads LGHNA; CDR2 reads YNFKEQ. The CDR3, as DNA: TGTGCCAGCAGCCCCCAGGGGGCGAACACTGAAGCTTTCTTT. This encodes CASSPQGANTEAFF.

This chain connects TRBV7-9 to TRBJ2-5; D is unresolved. The CDR3 is 12 amino acids. The ends were cut back, 5 bases at V and 7 bases at J, with 11 bases in the middle. Germline V lookup: CDR1 SEHNR, CDR2 FQNEAQ (reference sequence). The CDR3 region is CASSPPAGTQYF. Written as DNA, the CDR3 is TGTGCCAGCAGCCCCCCTGCAGGGACCCAGTACTTC.

In DNA, the CDR3 is TGCAGCTTCAACGGACAGGGAAAGTATGGCTACACCTTC. The encoded protein is CSFNGQGKYGYTF. This chain joins TRBV29-1 and TRBJ1-2, with TRBD1 identical over 8 bases. Trimming took 8 bases from V and 5 from J; bases not matched to a gene: 10. The CDR3 runs to 13 residues. Germline CDR1 SQVTM, CDR2 ANQGSEA.

The chain couples TRBV2 to TRBJ1-5; a weak D match, TRBD1 (5 bases). Germline lookup yields CDR1 SNHLY and CDR2 FYNNEI. This CDR3 has 14 residues. The ends were cut back, 3 bases at V and 4 bases at J, with 10 bases in the middle. The DNA of the CDR3 is TGTGCCAGCAGTGACAGGCGGGGGAATCAGCCCCAGCATTTT. It translates to CASSDRRGNQPQHF.

J is TRBJ1-3 and V is TRBV18, with 7 bases identical to TRBD1. CDR1 is KGHSH, CDR2 LQKENI, per germline. Trimming took 3 bases from V and 4 from J; bases not matched to a gene: 6. The CDR3 contains 15 residues. The CDR3 DNA follows: TGTGCCAGCTCACCGGCCCGGGACAGCGGAAACACCATATATTTT. This gives the protein CASSPARDSGNTIYF.

As to this clone: Other DNA sequences in the sample encode the same CDR3. The chain has TRBV27 and TRBJ1-2; D might be TRBD1 (6 bases). The CDR3 extends over 13 amino acids. V lost 3 bases, J lost 6 bases, and 11 bases lay in between. Per the germline V gene, CDR1 is MNHEY and CDR2 is SMNVEV (reference sequence). In DNA form, the CDR3 reads TGTGCCAGCAGTTTCCGGGGGGGCAATGGCTACACCTTC. It yields the protein CASSFRGGNGYTF.

The chain is built from TRBV6-6 and TRBJ2-7, with D possibly TRBD1 on 6 matching bases. The V gene lost 4 bases and the J gene lost 4 bases, with 8 bases spanning the gap. The CDR3 totals 12 residues. Germline V gives CDR1 MNHNY, CDR2 SVGAGI (reference sequence). CDR3 sequence: CASSSTGYEQYF. The CDR3 DNA reads as TGTGCCAGCAGTTCGACAGGTTACGAGCAGTACTTC.

This clone was recorded once. The chain has TRBV25-1 and TRBJ1-3; 7 bases match TRBD1. Germline V gene sequence: CDR1 MGHDK, CDR2 SYGVNS. This CDR3 region has 16 residues. The V and J ends lost 6 bases and 4 bases, in that order; junction bases with no gene match: 12. The CDR3 DNA reads as TGTGCCAGCAGGAAAGATGATGGACAGGTGGGAAACACCATATATTTT. Its translation: CASRKDDGQVGNTIYF.